Following are 22 T cell receptor beta chains from one sample sequenced in a study of T-cell memory formation after mild COVID-19. TCRdb reprocessed the 5' RACE reads via MiXCR and lists one record per CDR3 protein. Counted here are around 370,000 distinct CDR3 sequences, about 21% occurring once; the ten biggest clones make up 9.5% to 15%. Sequences were obtained from PBMCs or a T cell subset sorted from them (not recorded which). Receptors were obtained from an adult woman who had mild COVID-19 (a few samples of this study predate the infection). Cell type and time point are not known.

V gene TRBV10-3 combines with J gene TRBJ2-3; 9 bases agree with TRBD2. The CDR3 consists of 16 residues. Germline V gene sequence: CDR1 ENHRY, CDR2 SYGVKD. The V gene end was trimmed by 3 bases and the J gene end by 2 bases; junction bases not matched to a gene: 6. The CDR3 DNA follows: TGTGCCATCAGTGACCCCGGACTAGCGAACACAGATACGCAGTATTTT. Residues: CAISDPGLANTDTQYF.

The V and J genes are TRBV7-6 and TRBJ1-1; D possibly corresponds to TRBD1 (5 bases). This CDR3 contains 15 residues. From germline, CDR1 is SGHVS and CDR2 FNYEAQ. Deletions cut 5 bases from V and 0 bases from J, with 13 bases between. CDR3 coding DNA: TGTGCCAGCAGCCATGACAGTACGATGAACACTGAAGCTTTCTTT. Translating gives CASSHDSTMNTEAFF.

This clonotype was recorded a few times. The chain carries TRBV3-1 and TRBJ2-7; TRBD1 aligns across 7 bases. CDR1 is LGHDT, CDR2 YNNKEL, per germline (reference sequence). The CDR3 runs 13 residues. V lost 4 bases to trimming and J lost 2 bases; unmatched junction nucleotides: 2. CDR3 DNA sequence: TGTGCCAGCAGCCTCAGGGGGACCTACGAGCAGTACTTC. Its translation: CASSLRGTYEQYF.

This clonotype was found many times. The chain recombines TRBV4-3 with TRBJ2-3; D is perhaps TRBD1 (6 bases). CDR1 and CDR2 (germline): LGHNA, YSLEER. The CDR3 sequence is 15 residues long. V lost 0 bases, J lost 2 bases, and 9 bases lay in between. CDR3 sequence (DNA): TGCGCCAGCAGCCAAGAGGGACATTCCACAGATACGCAGTATTTT. It encodes CASSQEGHSTDTQYF.

The chain links TRBV29-1 to TRBJ2-5, with D maybe TRBD1 (6 bases). V lost 3 bases to trimming and J lost 0 bases, with 17 bases between them. Looked up from germline, CDR1 is SQVTM and CDR2 is ANQGSEA. This CDR3 region has 16 residues. The DNA for the CDR3 is TGCAGCGTTGACCAGCAGGGGATCTACTACCAAGAGACCCAGTACTTC. Translation gives CSVDQQGIYYQETQYF.

This chain uses TRBV5-1 with TRBJ1-2; D gene uncertain. The V end was cut by 4 bases, the J end by 5 bases, with 15 bases between. The CDR3 consists of 14 residues. In germline, CDR1 is SGHRS, CDR2 YFSETQ. The CDR3 sequence: CASSPSRQVYGYTF. DNA of the CDR3: TGCGCCAGCAGCCCATCCAGGCAGGTTTATGGCTACACCTTC.

There are a few counts of this clonotype. The chain combines TRBV5-6 with TRBJ2-1, with a weak D call TRBD2 (6 bases). The V gene's germline CDR1 is SGHDT and CDR2 YYEEEE. Between the trimmed V and J ends, which lost 0 bases and 14 bases, there was a span of 9 bases. The CDR3 totals 11 residues. This CDR3 is CASSLVRDEFF. In DNA, the CDR3 is TGTGCCAGCAGCTTGGTGCGGGATGAGTTCTTC.

The sample holds many counts of this clonotype. V is TRBV12-3 or TRBV12-4 and J is TRBJ2-7; 11 bases fit TRBD2. V lost 6 bases, J lost 1 base, and 5 bases stayed unmatched. CDR3 length: 15 amino acids. The CDR3 nucleotides are TGTGCCAGCAGCAGGGGGACTAGCGGTTCCTACGAGCAGTACTTC. It is translated as CASSRGTSGSYEQYF.

In its sample, this clonotype was seen a few times. V gene TRBV12-3 or TRBV12-4 combines with J gene TRBJ2-3, with a weak D call TRBD1 (5 bases). The CDR3 sequence is 15 residues long. Trimming removed 2 bases from V and 3 bases from J, with 12 bases in between. CDR3 sequence (DNA): TGTGCCAGCAGTTTACCGTGGGGCGCGACAGATACGCAGTATTTT. Translation gives CASSLPWGATDTQYF.

CDR3 bases: TGTGCCAGCAGCGTAATCGGCAGTATGAACACCGGGGAGCTGTTTTTT. This gives the protein CASSVIGSMNTGELFF. The rearrangement links TRBV9 to TRBJ2-2; D call uncertain. The CDR3 contains 16 residues. Between the trimmed V and J ends, which lost 1 base and 1 base, there was a span of 11 bases. The germline V gene has CDR1 SGDLS and CDR2 YYNGEE.

The V call is TRBV5-6, the J call TRBJ2-2; D remains unclear. Trimming shortened V by 2 bases and J by 6 bases, and 8 bases separated the two germline ends. CDR1 and CDR2 (germline): SGHDT, YYEEEE. The CDR3 totals 13 residues. CDR3 coding DNA: TGTGCCAGCAGCTTTGGTGTCCCCGGGGAGCTGTTTTTT. It yields the protein CASSFGVPGELFF.

This clonotype has just a few counts. The V call is TRBV28, the J call TRBJ2-7; D possibly corresponds to TRBD2 (5 bases). There are 19 residues in the CDR3. Germline-derived CDR1 and CDR2 are MDHEN and SYDVKM. V was shortened by 5 bases and J by 4 bases, with 30 bases between the two germline ends. CDR3 in amino acids: CASSPSWYRRTGRGYEQYF. The CDR3, as DNA: TGTGCCAGCAGTCCCTCCTGGTACCGACGGACCGGACGGGGATACGAGCAGTACTTC. The variable domain in full, with the rest retrieved from reference TRBV28 and TRBJ2-7, is DVKVTQSSRYLVKRTGEKVFLECVQDMDHENMFWYRQDPGLGLRLIYFSYDVKMKEKGDIPEGYSVSREKKERFSLILESASTNQTSMYLCASSPSWYRRTGRGYEQYFGPGTRLTVT.

This clonotype was detected only a few times. The chain carries TRBV29-1 and TRBJ1-1, with no clear D. Germline CDR1 and CDR2: SQVTM and ANQGSEA. The CDR3 runs 13 residues. The ends were cut back, 4 bases at V and 2 bases at J, with 11 bases in the middle. The CDR3 spells CSVAQVVNTEAFF. In DNA, the CDR3 is TGCAGCGTTGCCCAGGTTGTCAACACTGAAGCTTTCTTT.

In its sample, this clonotype was seen a few times. The gene calls are TRBV5-5 and TRBJ2-1, with TRBD2 matching 11 bases. Germline values: CDR1 SGHKS, CDR2 YYEKEE (reference sequence). J gave up 10 bases and V 0 bases, and 6 bases lay outside the gene matches. This CDR3 is 15 amino acids long. CDR3 sequence: CASSLELAGAGEQFF. CDR3 nucleotide sequence: TGTGCCAGCAGCTTGGAACTAGCGGGAGCGGGGGAGCAGTTCTTC.

The chain employs TRBV10-3 and TRBJ1-2; unclear D gene. V was clipped by 3 bases and J by 4 bases, with 3 bases between them. CDR1 and CDR2 (germline): ENHRY, SYGVKD. This CDR3 has 11 amino acids. In DNA form, the CDR3 reads TGTGCCATCAGTGACGCCTATGGCTACACCTTC. This translates into CAISDAYGYTF.

The V call is TRBV20-1, the J call TRBJ1-2; 8 nucleotides match TRBD1. CDR3 length: 13 amino acids. CDR1 is DFQATT, CDR2 SNEGSKA, per germline (reference sequence). The junction had 7 bases not matched to a gene; V was cut back by 5 bases and J by 5 bases. The CDR3 DNA reads as TGCAGTGCTGGCAGGGACAGGTCATATGGCTACACCTTC. This sequence encodes CSAGRDRSYGYTF.

J is TRBJ1-2 and V is TRBV5-1; no firm D call. This CDR3 comprises 14 residues. Germline CDR1 is SGHRS and CDR2 is YFSETQ. The V end was cut by 0 bases, the J end by 8 bases, with 14 bases between. CDR3 DNA: TGCGCCAGCAGCTTGGTAGTGGGATCGGAGGGCTACACCTTC. Protein sequence: CASSLVVGSEGYTF.

This clonotype was picked up a small number of times. The gene calls are TRBV12-3 or TRBV12-4 and TRBJ2-7; no reliable D call. V gave up 6 bases and J gave up 3 bases, with 12 bases separating them. CDR3 size: 13 residues. DNA of the CDR3: TGTGCCAGCAGGCCCCGAACCGACTACGAGCAGTACTTC. It is translated as CASRPRTDYEQYF.

The rearrangement links TRBV6-5 to TRBJ2-7, with TRBD2 identical over 9 bases. The CDR3 has 13 residues. With 6 bases clipped from V and 10 bases from J, the junction kept 10 bases outside the gene matches. Germline V gene sequence: CDR1 MNHEY, CDR2 SVGAGI. CDR3 DNA sequence: TGTGCCAGCAGGTACCATAGCGGGAGCGAACAGTACTTC. It codes for CASRYHSGSEQYF.

The chain couples TRBV30 to TRBJ2-7, with D maybe TRBD2 (5 bases). Germline V CDR1 and CDR2: GTSNPN, SVGIG (reference sequence). Deletions cut 7 bases from V and 2 bases from J, with 15 bases between. CDR3 length equals 13 residues. CDR3 nucleotide sequence: TGTGCCTCCGCCGGAGGATTAACCTACGAGCAGTACTTC. Its translation: CASAGGLTYEQYF.

CDR3 protein: CAREQGNIQYF. The CDR3 nucleotides are TGTGCCCGTGAGCAGGGAAACATTCAGTACTTC. The chain joins TRBV30 to TRBJ2-4, with D tentatively TRBD1 (5 bases). Germline loops: CDR1 GTSNPN, CDR2 SVGIG (reference sequence). V gave up 8 bases and J gave up 6 bases, with 11 bases separating them. This CDR3 spans 11 amino acids.

This clonotype has just a few counts. The gene calls are TRBV9 and TRBJ2-7; D uncertain. Trimming stripped 4 bases from V and 0 bases from J, with 17 bases between. CDR3 length: 16 residues. Germline V lookup: CDR1 SGDLS, CDR2 YYNGEE. The CDR3 DNA reads as TGTGCCAGCAGCCTAAGTTGGGGTATGAACTCCTACGAGCAGTACTTC. Translation gives CASSLSWGMNSYEQYF.